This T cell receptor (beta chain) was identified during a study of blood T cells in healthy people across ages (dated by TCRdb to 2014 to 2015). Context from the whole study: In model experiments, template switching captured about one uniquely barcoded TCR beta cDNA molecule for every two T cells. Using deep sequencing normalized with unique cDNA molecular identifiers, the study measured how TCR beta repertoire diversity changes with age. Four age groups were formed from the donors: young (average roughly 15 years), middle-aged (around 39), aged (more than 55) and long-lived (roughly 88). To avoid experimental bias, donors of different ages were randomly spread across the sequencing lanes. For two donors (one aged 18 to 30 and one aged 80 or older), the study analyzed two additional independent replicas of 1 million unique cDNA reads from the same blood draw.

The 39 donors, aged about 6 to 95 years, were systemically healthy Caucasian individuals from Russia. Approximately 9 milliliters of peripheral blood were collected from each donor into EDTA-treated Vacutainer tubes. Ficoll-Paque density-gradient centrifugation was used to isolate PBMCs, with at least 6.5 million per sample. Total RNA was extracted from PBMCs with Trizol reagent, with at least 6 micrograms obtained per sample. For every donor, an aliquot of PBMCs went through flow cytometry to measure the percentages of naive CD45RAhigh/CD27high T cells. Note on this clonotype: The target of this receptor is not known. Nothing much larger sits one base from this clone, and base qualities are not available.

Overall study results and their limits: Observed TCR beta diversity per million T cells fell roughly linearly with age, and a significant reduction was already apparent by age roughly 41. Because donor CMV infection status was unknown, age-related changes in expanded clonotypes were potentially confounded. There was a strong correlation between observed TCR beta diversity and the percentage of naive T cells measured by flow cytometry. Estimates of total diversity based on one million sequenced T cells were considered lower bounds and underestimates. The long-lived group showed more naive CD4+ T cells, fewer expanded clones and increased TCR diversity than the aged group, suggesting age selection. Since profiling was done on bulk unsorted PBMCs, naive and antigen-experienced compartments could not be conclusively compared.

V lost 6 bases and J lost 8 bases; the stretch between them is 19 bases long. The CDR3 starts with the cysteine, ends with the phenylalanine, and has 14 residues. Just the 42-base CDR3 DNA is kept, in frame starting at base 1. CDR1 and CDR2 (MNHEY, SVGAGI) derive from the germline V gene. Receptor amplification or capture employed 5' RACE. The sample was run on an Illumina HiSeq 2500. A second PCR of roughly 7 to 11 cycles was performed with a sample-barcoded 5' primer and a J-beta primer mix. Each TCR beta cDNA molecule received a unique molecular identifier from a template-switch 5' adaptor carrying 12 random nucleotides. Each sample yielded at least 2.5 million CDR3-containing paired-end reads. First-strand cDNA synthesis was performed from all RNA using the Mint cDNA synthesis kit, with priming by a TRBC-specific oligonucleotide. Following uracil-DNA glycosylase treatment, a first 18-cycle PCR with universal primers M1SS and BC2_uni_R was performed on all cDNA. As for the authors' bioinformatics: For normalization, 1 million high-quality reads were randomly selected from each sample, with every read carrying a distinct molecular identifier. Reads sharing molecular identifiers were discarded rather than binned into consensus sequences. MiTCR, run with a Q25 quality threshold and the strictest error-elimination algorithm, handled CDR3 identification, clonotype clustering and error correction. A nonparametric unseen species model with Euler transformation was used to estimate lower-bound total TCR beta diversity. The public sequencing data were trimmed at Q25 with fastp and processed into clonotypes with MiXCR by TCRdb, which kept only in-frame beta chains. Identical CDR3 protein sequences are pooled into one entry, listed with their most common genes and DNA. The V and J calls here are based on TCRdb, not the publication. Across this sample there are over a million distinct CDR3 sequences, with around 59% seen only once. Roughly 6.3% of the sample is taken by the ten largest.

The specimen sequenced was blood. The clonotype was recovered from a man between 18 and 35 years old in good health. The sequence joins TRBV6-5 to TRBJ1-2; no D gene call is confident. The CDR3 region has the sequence CASSPEPPLGGYTF. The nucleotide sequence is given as TGTGCCAGCAGCCCCGAACCCCCACTTGGGGGCTACACCTTC.